This T cell receptor beta chain was captured in a study of T-cell reconstitution after alpha-beta-depleted transplantation in children. The CDR3 covers 13 residues. Between the trimmed V and J ends, which lost 6 bases and 0 bases, there was a span of 8 bases. This clonotype was detected ten times or more. Unique molecular identifiers were used to barcode this TCRbeta library. TCRdb fed the PCR reads into MiXCR, producing one record per CDR3 protein. The table records approximately 91,000 distinct CDR3 sequences, roughly 8.8% of them present only once. The source of this sequence is a human donor who donated a stem cell graft to a child with congenital amegakaryocytic thrombocytopenia. The chain is built from TRBV12-3 or TRBV12-4 and TRBJ1-1; D is possibly TRBD1 (6 bases). The input for sequencing was PBMCs from the stem cell graft donor, taken from the stem cell graft. CDR3 residues: CASRDSLNTEAFF. Written as DNA, the CDR3 is TGTGCCAGCAGGGACAGCCTGAACACTGAAGCTTTCTTT.